The present TCR beta chain was sequenced within a study of neoadjuvant anti-PD-1 for oral cavity cancer. Points from the study as a whole: Non-responders to neoadjuvant nivolumab had significantly more clonal PBMC T cells than responders. With a few patients per group, TCR findings need larger cohorts.

Blood cells were analyzed directly, without culture or expansion. The table lists this clone with a count of one. Antigen specificity is unknown. From germline, CDR1 is MGHDK and CDR2 SYGVNS. V was pared by 0 bases and J by 8 bases, with 11 bases between. The CDR3 consists of 14 residues. The protocol was immunoSEQ multiplex PCR, while the TCRdb copy is restricted to in-frame clones and leaves out a portion. Among over 10,000 clones listed, around three fifths were seen once. Here the sequenced sample was PBMCs, taken before nivolumab (anti-PD-1) treatment. This chain uses TRBV25-1 with TRBJ2-1; D might be TRBD1 or TRBD2, each matching 5 bases. The sequence derives from a person between 40 and 85 years old with oral cavity squamous cell carcinoma. The CDR3 coding sequence is TGTGCCAGCAGTGAATATAGGGACGAGGATGAGCAGTTCTTC. This encodes CASSEYRDEDEQFF.